Below are 18 T cell receptor beta chains sequenced from a single sample in a study of OX40 agonist ivuxolimab in advanced cancers. Method: immunoSEQ multiplex PCR; TCRdb's copy keeps in-frame clones and lacks some. The table shows about 58,000 clones, with 80% to 90% occurring only once. This specimen consisted of CD4+ or CD8+ T cells sorted from blood, obtained in a trial of the OX40 agonist ivuxolimab. The receptor source for this set is an adult with an advanced solid tumor such as melanoma, head and neck, liver or kidney cancer.

The chain couples TRBV5-1 to TRBJ2-5; 11 nucleotides match TRBD2. There are 16 residues in the CDR3. Germline lookup yields CDR1 SGHRS and CDR2 YFSETQ. The ends lost 0 bases at V and 1 base at J; junction bases unmatched: 2. In nucleotides, the CDR3 is TGCGCCAGCAGCTTGGGACTAGCGGGAACCCAAGAGACCCAGTACTTC. Amino acids: CASSLGLAGTQETQYF.

The gene calls are TRBV10-2 and TRBJ2-5, with 8 bases that match TRBD2. The J segment lost 5 bases and the V segment lost 2 bases, leaving 7 bases of the junction unmatched. In germline, CDR1 is WSHSY, CDR2 SAAADI. This CDR3 comprises 15 residues. CDR3 region: CASSERSGGVETQYF. Here the CDR3 DNA reads TGCGCCAGCAGTGAGAGAAGCGGGGGTGTGGAGACCCAGTACTTC.

This clone was found a few times. The rearrangement joins TRBV29-1 to TRBJ2-3; D gene uncertain. Trimming pared 4 bases from V and 6 bases from J, leaving 14 bases between. The CDR3 is made up of 13 amino acids. Germline V gene lookup returns CDR1 SQVTM and CDR2 ANQGSEA. CDR3 in amino acids: CSVGVVLGDTQYF. In DNA form, the CDR3 reads TGCAGCGTTGGTGTGGTTCTGGGGGATACGCAGTATTTT.

The V call is TRBV19, the J call TRBJ2-4, with 10 bases matching TRBD1. CDR3 length: 17 amino acids. J lost 0 bases, V lost 4 bases, and 6 bases had no gene match. Germline V gives CDR1 LNHDA, CDR2 SQIVND (reference sequence). The CDR3 here is CASSTGTGDAAKNIQYF. The DNA for the CDR3 is TGTGCCAGTAGTACAGGGACAGGGGACGCAGCCAAAAACATTCAGTACTTC.

This clone was recorded only once. This chain connects TRBV28 to TRBJ2-5; D possibly uses TRBD1 or TRBD2 (6 bases each). Per the germline V gene, CDR1 is MDHEN and CDR2 is SYDVKM. The CDR3 sequence is 15 residues long. Trimming shortened V by 4 bases and J by 3 bases, and 15 bases separated the two germline ends. The CDR3 DNA reads as TGTGCCAGCAGTTCAACAGGGAGGAATGAAGAGACCCAGTACTTC. Translating gives CASSSTGRNEETQYF.

The chain links TRBV6-1 to TRBJ2-4; D is unresolved. V was cut by 2 bases and J by 4 bases, with 15 bases left in between. Germline V lookup: CDR1 MNHNS, CDR2 SASEGT. The CDR3 sequence is 16 residues long. The DNA for the CDR3 is TGTGCCAGCAGTGAATGGAATGGGGTAAAAAAAAACATTCAGTACTTC. It yields the protein CASSEWNGVKKNIQYF.

This chain connects TRBV5-1 to TRBJ1-1, with unresolved D. The length of the CDR3 is 16 residues. Looked up from germline, CDR1 is SGHRS and CDR2 is YFSETQ. Deletions cut 4 bases from V and 2 bases from J, with 18 bases between. The chain's CDR3 is CASSLEGQVENTEAFF. DNA for the CDR3: TGCGCCAGCAGCCTGGAAGGGCAGGTGGAAAACACTGAAGCTTTCTTT.

The chain has TRBV5-5 and TRBJ1-1, with D tentatively TRBD1 (5 bases). The CDR3 is 15 residues long. Germline assignment: CDR1 SGHKS and CDR2 YYEKEE (reference sequence). Trimming pared 4 bases from V and 3 bases from J, leaving 16 bases between. DNA for the CDR3: TGTGCCAGCAGCGCGACAGCAACCTTGGACACTGAAGCTTTCTTT. This codes for CASSATATLDTEAFF.

The rearrangement uses TRBV5-4 and TRBJ2-3, with a weak D call TRBD2 (5 bases). The CDR3 extends over 16 amino acids. Germline CDR1 is SGHNT and CDR2 is YYREEE (reference sequence). Deletions cut 4 bases from V and 2 bases from J, with 17 bases between. The CDR3 loop reads CASSPPWEPATDTQYF. The CDR3 DNA reads TGTGCCAGCAGCCCACCCTGGGAGCCCGCCACAGATACGCAGTATTTT.

The V gene is TRBV27, the J gene TRBJ1-4, with TRBD1 identical over 7 bases. Germline V CDR1 and CDR2: MNHEY, SMNVEV (reference sequence). There are 13 residues in the CDR3. V was clipped by 3 bases and J by 8 bases; unmatched bases: 3. The chain's CDR3 is CASSLSRGEKLFF. For the CDR3, the DNA is TGTGCCAGCAGTTTGTCCAGGGGGGAAAAACTGTTTTTT.

The rearrangement joins TRBV6-6 to TRBJ2-5, with TRBD1 identical over 11 bases. This CDR3 is 15 amino acids long. The junction had 6 bases not matched to a gene; V was cut back by 5 bases and J by 4 bases. Germline V lookup: CDR1 MNHNY, CDR2 SVGAGI (reference sequence). The chain's CDR3 is CASSGTGGSGETQYF. Written as DNA, the CDR3 is TGTGCCAGCAGTGGGACAGGGGGGAGTGGAGAGACCCAGTACTTC.

The chain combines TRBV11-2 with TRBJ2-7, with TRBD2 as a possible D gene (6 bases). This CDR3 has 15 amino acids. Germline V gene lookup returns CDR1 SGHAT and CDR2 FQNNGV. Trimming cost V 0 bases and J 3 bases, with 12 bases left between them. The CDR3 reads CASSLEDYRVYEQYF. The CDR3 region has the DNA TGTGCCAGCAGCTTAGAGGACTACCGGGTCTACGAGCAGTACTTC.

The gene calls are TRBV18 and TRBJ1-2; 9 nucleotides agree with TRBD1. CDR1 is KGHSH and CDR2 is LQKENI in the germline V gene. The CDR3 contains 16 residues. Trimming removed 2 bases from V and 5 bases from J; junction bases left unmatched: 9. The CDR3 DNA reads TGTGCCAGCTCACCATCTACGGGACAGGGTTTATATGGCTACACCTTC. This encodes CASSPSTGQGLYGYTF.

The genes are TRBV19 and TRBJ2-1; D gene uncertain. Per germline, CDR1 LNHDA and CDR2 SQIVND (reference sequence). The CDR3 runs to 12 residues. Trimming removed 7 bases at V and 3 bases at J, with 7 bases between. The CDR3 loop is CASMGIYNEQFF. The CDR3, as DNA: TGTGCCAGTATGGGGATCTACAATGAGCAGTTCTTC. Supplemented by reference TRBV19 and TRBJ2-1, the full variable domain reads DGGITQSPKYLFRKEGQNVTLSCEQNLNHDAMYWYRQDPGQGLRLIYYSQIVNDFQKGDIAEGYSVSREKKESFPLTVTSAQKNPTAFYLCASMGIYNEQFFGPGTRLTVL.

The chain carries TRBV10-1 and TRBJ1-5; 7 nucleotides agree with TRBD1. V lost 8 bases to trimming and J lost 0 bases; unmatched junction nucleotides: 4. The germline V gene encodes CDR1 WNHNN and CDR2 SYGVQD (reference sequence). The CDR3 is made up of 14 amino acids. In DNA, the CDR3 is TGCGCCAGCCCACAGGGGTTTAGCAATCAGCCCCAGCATTTT. Protein sequence: CASPQGFSNQPQHF.

This clone was detected a few times. The chain has TRBV5-6 and TRBJ2-5; 7 positions match TRBD1. V was clipped by 4 bases and J by 5 bases; unmatched bases: 5. Looked up from germline, CDR1 is SGHDT and CDR2 is YYEEEE. The CDR3 length is 13 residues. The CDR3 DNA reads as TGTGCCAGCAGCCTGACAGGGCCGGAGACCCAGTACTTC. Translating gives CASSLTGPETQYF.

This clone has a single count. The V call is TRBV5-5, the J call TRBJ1-5; no firm D call. The CDR3 has 16 amino acids. CDR1 and CDR2 from the germline V gene are SGHKS and YYEKEE (reference sequence). Trimming pared 1 base from V and 2 bases from J, leaving 13 bases between. The CDR3 coding sequence is TGTGCCAGCAGCTTGTACGCGACAATTGGCAATCAGCCCCAGCATTTT. As protein: CASSLYATIGNQPQHF.

This rearrangement joins TRBV6-4 to TRBJ1-2, with D maybe TRBD1 (6 bases). The CDR3 consists of 14 residues. Germline lookup yields CDR1 MRHNA and CDR2 SNTAGT. The V gene lost 2 bases and the J gene lost 3 bases, with 10 bases spanning the gap. CDR3 protein: CASSDAWTDYGYTF. The CDR3 region has the DNA TGTGCCAGCAGTGACGCCTGGACAGACTATGGCTACACCTTC.